This passage covers 18 T cell receptor beta chains from one sample sequenced in a study of blood T cell repertoires in COVID-19. TCRdb's copy holds only in-frame clones and misses some; the assay was immunoSEQ multiplex PCR. The sample shows about 380,000 clones, more than 85% of them seen only once. The sample was PBMCs or T cells enriched from blood (not recorded which). These receptors were collected from a woman younger than 45 who had recovered from COVID-19.

The chain recombines TRBV12-3 or TRBV12-4 with TRBJ1-2; D is ambiguous. V gave up 5 bases and J gave up 4 bases, with 11 bases separating them. This CDR3 contains 13 residues. The CDR3 bases are TGTGCCAGCAGTCTCCGGGAGGTCTATGGCTACACCTTC. This gives the protein CASSLREVYGYTF.

V gene TRBV6-5 combines with J gene TRBJ2-7; TRBD1 matches 7 bases. The CDR3 spans 12 residues. Trimming took 4 bases from V and 6 from J; bases not matched to a gene: 3. Per the germline V gene, CDR1 is MNHEY and CDR2 is SVGAGI. The CDR3 protein is CASSSPGGEQYF. The DNA for the CDR3 is TGTGCCAGCAGTTCCCCAGGGGGCGAGCAGTACTTC.

This chain uses TRBV2 with TRBJ1-4; D possibly corresponds to TRBD1 (5 bases). Trimming pared 7 bases from V and 0 bases from J, leaving 12 bases between. CDR1 and CDR2 (germline): SNHLY, FYNNEI. The CDR3 runs to 15 residues. The CDR3 nucleotides are TGTGCCAGCAAGGGGTCAGGTGCAACTAATGAAAAACTGTTTTTT. Protein product: CASKGSGATNEKLFF.

V is TRBV19 and J is TRBJ2-1, with TRBD2 as a possible D gene (6 bases). Trimming removed 2 bases at V and 6 bases at J, with 17 bases between. CDR1 and CDR2 from the germline V gene are LNHDA and SQIVND (reference sequence). CDR3 length: 16 amino acids. The CDR3 sequence is CASSITQLAIFNEQFF. The DNA for the CDR3 is TGTGCCAGTAGTATAACGCAACTAGCAATTTTCAATGAGCAGTTCTTC.

The chain has TRBV28 and TRBJ2-1; 7 bases match TRBD2. V shed 6 bases and J 8 bases; nucleotides not matched to a gene: 19. CDR3 length equals 17 residues. Germline CDR1 is MDHEN and CDR2 is SYDVKM. CDR3 residues: CASSPGTGTKVFHEQFF. The CDR3 DNA reads TGTGCCAGCAGCCCGGGGACCGGGACTAAGGTCTTCCATGAGCAGTTCTTC.

The chain couples TRBV5-1 to TRBJ2-5, with D perhaps matching TRBD2 (5 bases). The V end was cut by 4 bases, the J end by 5 bases, with 6 bases between. The V gene's germline CDR1 is SGHRS and CDR2 YFSETQ. The CDR3 has 11 amino acids. This CDR3 reads CASSPGETQYF. The CDR3 bases are TGCGCCAGCAGCCCGGGGGAGACCCAGTACTTC.

The V and J genes are TRBV5-4 and TRBJ1-2; no reliable D call. V lost 2 bases to trimming and J lost 2 bases, with 16 bases between them. The CDR3 has 16 residues. CDR1 is SGHNT, CDR2 YYREEE, per germline (reference sequence). The chain's CDR3 is CASSLGGGTVNYGYTF. Written as DNA, the CDR3 is TGTGCCAGCAGCTTAGGAGGTGGCACCGTCAACTATGGCTACACCTTC.

This clone was found many times. The chain uses TRBV27 and TRBJ1-1, with 8 nucleotides matching TRBD1. This CDR3 spans 15 amino acids. V was pared by 5 bases and J by 2 bases, with 7 bases of the junction left unmatched. In germline, CDR1 is MNHEY, CDR2 SMNVEV (reference sequence). The CDR3 sequence is CASSATGGFNTEAFF. CDR3 nucleotide sequence: TGTGCCAGCAGTGCCACAGGGGGATTTAACACTGAAGCTTTCTTT.

J is TRBJ2-7 and V is TRBV7-9, with D perhaps matching TRBD1 (5 bases). Trimming stripped 0 bases from V and 3 bases from J, with 6 bases between. The length of the CDR3 is 13 residues. CDR1 is SEHNR, CDR2 FQNEAQ, per germline (reference sequence). The CDR3 region has the DNA TGTGCCAGCAGCTTAGCCAGGGACTACGAGCAGTACTTC. It is translated as CASSLARDYEQYF.

This chain uses TRBV2 with TRBJ1-5; tentatively, D is TRBD1 (6 bases). Germline lookup yields CDR1 SNHLY and CDR2 FYNNEI. The V end was cut by 6 bases, the J end by 0 bases, with 12 bases between. The CDR3 extends over 15 amino acids. CDR3 sequence: CASSHRVRSNQPQHF. CDR3 sequence (DNA): TGTGCCAGCAGCCACAGGGTGCGTAGCAATCAGCCCCAGCATTTT.

In its sample, this clone was seen once. The chain carries TRBV29-1 and TRBJ2-7, with TRBD2 matching over 13 bases. V dropped 5 bases and J dropped 4; count of bases not matched to a gene: 5. Germline-derived CDR1 and CDR2 are SQVTM and ANQGSEA. The CDR3 length is 14 residues. The CDR3 is CSVRTSGSNYEQYF. CDR3 nucleotide sequence: TGCAGCGTTAGGACTAGCGGGAGCAATTACGAGCAGTACTTC.

This clone came up once. The chain recombines TRBV25-1 with TRBJ1-1, with a weak D call TRBD1 (6 bases). The CDR3 extends over 14 amino acids. The germline V gene encodes CDR1 MGHDK and CDR2 SYGVNS. The germline V and J ends were trimmed by 1 base and 7 bases, with 13 bases remaining between them. CDR3 region: CASSELQGVSEAFF. CDR3 DNA: TGTGCCAGCAGTGAATTACAGGGAGTCAGTGAAGCTTTCTTT.

The chain combines TRBV7-9 with TRBJ2-5; 11 bases are shared with TRBD1. CDR3 length: 14 residues. Germline V gene sequence: CDR1 SEHNR, CDR2 FQNEAQ (reference sequence). V lost 6 bases, J lost 5 bases, and 5 bases stayed unmatched. The CDR3 DNA reads as TGTGCCAGCAGAGCCGGGACAGGGGGGGAGACCCAGTACTTC. Its protein is CASRAGTGGETQYF.

V usage is TRBV3-1 (or the pseudogene TRBV3-2) and J usage is TRBJ2-7, with a weak D call TRBD2 (6 bases). There are 18 residues in the CDR3. The germline V and J ends were trimmed by 0 bases and 0 bases, with 18 bases remaining between them. Germline V gene sequence: CDR1 LGHDT, CDR2 YNNKEL (reference sequence). CDR3 loop: CASSQDAGPGDFSYEQYF. The DNA for the CDR3 is TGTGCCAGCAGCCAAGATGCAGGGCCGGGGGATTTCTCCTACGAGCAGTACTTC.

This chain uses TRBV24-1 with TRBJ2-2; 8 bases match TRBD1. This CDR3 comprises 17 residues. CDR1 and CDR2 from the germline V gene are KGHDR and SFDVKD. J lost 2 bases, V lost 4 bases, and 8 bases had no gene match. The CDR3 DNA sequence: TGTGCCACCAGTGACCCCCTTGGACAGGGAAACACCGGGGAGCTGTTTTTT. As protein: CATSDPLGQGNTGELFF.

This rearrangement joins TRBV5-1 to TRBJ1-1, with D possibly TRBD1 on 6 matching bases. V dropped 4 bases and J dropped 4 bases, with 17 bases sitting between them. Looked up from germline, CDR1 is SGHRS and CDR2 is YFSETQ. This CDR3 contains 15 residues. CDR3: CASSMAGGSGTEAFF. Here the CDR3 DNA reads TGCGCCAGCAGCATGGCGGGGGGCAGCGGCACTGAAGCTTTCTTT.

The genes are TRBV9 and TRBJ2-2; 8 bases fit TRBD2. This CDR3 has 16 residues. Germline CDR1 and CDR2: SGDLS and YYNGEE. With 3 bases clipped from V and 0 bases from J, the junction kept 4 bases outside the gene matches. CDR3 coding DNA: TGTGCCAGCAGCGACCGAGCGGGGGCGAACACCGGGGAGCTGTTTTTT. Protein: CASSDRAGANTGELFF.

V gene TRBV9 combines with J gene TRBJ1-3; D is possibly TRBD1 (6 bases). Trimming removed 0 bases at V and 0 bases at J, with 13 bases between. CDR1 is SGDLS and CDR2 is YYNGEE in the germline V gene. This CDR3 region has 17 residues. The chain's CDR3 is CASSVGRGTDSGNTIYF. For the CDR3, the DNA is TGTGCCAGCAGCGTAGGTAGGGGGACGGACTCTGGAAACACCATATATTTT.